This entry lists 14 T cell receptor beta chains sequenced from one sample in a study of beta chain features in type 1 diabetes. Investigators reverse transcribed all isolated RNA, so they sequenced expressed TCRB transcripts. The method was immunoSEQ multiplex PCR; TCRdb's version includes in-frame clones alone and lacks a portion of them. The sample carries around 310,000 clones, roughly 11% recorded once. Source material: naive CD4+ T cells from blood. Receptors originate from a woman in her twenties or thirties in good health.

This clone was seen only once. The V and J genes are TRBV10-2 and TRBJ2-7; D is unclear. The CDR3 covers 13 residues. Germline V lookup: CDR1 WSHSY, CDR2 SAAADI. Deletions cut 2 bases from V and 6 bases from J, with 11 bases between. The CDR3 protein is CASSETPRTEQYF. The CDR3 coding sequence is TGCGCCAGCAGTGAGACCCCTAGAACCGAGCAGTACTTC.

The CDR3 loop is CASSQAGTGKETQYF. In DNA form, the CDR3 reads TGTGCCAGCAGCCAAGCTGGGACAGGGAAAGAGACCCAGTACTTC. The rearrangement uses TRBV4-2 and TRBJ2-5; 9 nucleotides line up with TRBD1. J lost 3 bases, V lost 1 base, and 3 bases had no gene match. Germline assignment: CDR1 LGHNA and CDR2 YNFKEQ. The CDR3 is 15 amino acids.

V usage is TRBV18 and J usage is TRBJ2-3, with D unresolved. The CDR3 length is 11 residues. V gave up 5 bases and J gave up 3 bases, with 3 bases separating them. The germline CDR1 and CDR2 sequences are KGHSH and LQKENI. DNA for the CDR3: TGTGCCAGCTCAATAACAGATACGCAGTATTTT. This codes for CASSITDTQYF.

The table lists this clone with a few counts. V is TRBV10-3 and J is TRBJ2-3; 11 bases fit TRBD2. The CDR3 runs to 15 residues. J was trimmed by 6 bases and V by 4 bases; bases with no gene match: 6. Germline CDR1 ENHRY, CDR2 SYGVKD. The chain's CDR3 is CAISASGRSADTQYF. In nucleotides, the CDR3 is TGTGCCATCAGTGCTAGCGGGAGGAGCGCTGATACGCAGTATTTT.

V gene TRBV7-9 combines with J gene TRBJ2-7; tentatively, D is TRBD1 (5 bases). V was cut by 0 bases and J by 2 bases, with 11 bases left in between. The CDR3 has 15 residues. Germline V gene sequence: CDR1 SEHNR, CDR2 FQNEAQ (reference sequence). CDR3 loop: CASSLALTATYEQYF. The CDR3 DNA reads TGTGCCAGCAGCTTAGCGCTGACAGCTACCTACGAGCAGTACTTC. The variable domain in full, completed from reference TRBV7-9 and TRBJ2-7, reads DTGVSQNPRHKITKRGQNVTFRCDPISEHNRLYWYRQTLGQGPEFLTYFQNEAQLEKSRLLSDRFSAERPKGSFSTLEIQRTEQGDSAMYLCASSLALTATYEQYFGPGTRLTVT.

This clone has a handful of counts. V is TRBV29-1 and J is TRBJ1-4; TRBD1 matches 11 bases. The CDR3 extends over 14 amino acids. The germline V gene encodes CDR1 SQVTM and CDR2 ANQGSEA. Trimming cost V 3 bases and J 7 bases; bases outside gene matches: 4. The DNA of the CDR3 is TGCAGCGTTGATCCCGGGACAGGGGGTGAAAAACTGTTTTTT. It yields the protein CSVDPGTGGEKLFF.

V is TRBV9 and J is TRBJ1-2; D uncertain. Germline lookup yields CDR1 SGDLS and CDR2 YYNGEE. V dropped 6 bases and J dropped 8 bases, with 23 bases sitting between them. The CDR3 totals 15 residues. CDR3 residues: CASTPDSGTRWGYTF. In DNA, the CDR3 is TGTGCCAGCACCCCGGACTCTGGAACGAGGTGGGGCTACACCTTC.

This clone was seen more than once but under ten times. J is TRBJ2-1 and V is TRBV29-1; 10 bases fit TRBD1. The length of the CDR3 is 14 residues. V lost 4 bases to trimming and J lost 5 bases; unmatched junction nucleotides: 5. Germline V gene sequence: CDR1 SQVTM, CDR2 ANQGSEA. CDR3 residues: CSVGDRGAHNEQFF. The CDR3 bases are TGCAGCGTTGGGGACAGGGGAGCCCACAATGAGCAGTTCTTC.

The chain combines TRBV5-1 with TRBJ2-1, with D possibly TRBD2 on 5 matching bases. The CDR3 length is 16 residues. Germline values: CDR1 SGHRS, CDR2 YFSETQ. Between the trimmed V and J ends, which lost 0 bases and 10 bases, there was a span of 20 bases. CDR3 DNA sequence: TGCGCCAGCAGCTTGGTGAGCGGAAGTACGAATGTGGAGCAGTTCTTC. Residues: CASSLVSGSTNVEQFF.

J is TRBJ2-1 and V is TRBV18, with 10 bases matching TRBD2. CDR3 length: 14 residues. V was pared by 1 base and J by 9 bases, with 3 bases of the junction left unmatched. In germline, CDR1 is KGHSH, CDR2 LQKENI. Here the CDR3 DNA reads TGTGCCAGCTCACCACTCCTAGCGGGAGCTGAGCAGTTCTTC. Translated: CASSPLLAGAEQFF.

This sequence joins TRBV6-5 and TRBJ2-1, with D possibly TRBD1 on 6 matching bases. The CDR3 runs 13 residues. The V gene lost 5 bases and the J gene lost 14 bases, with 19 bases spanning the gap. Germline lookup yields CDR1 MNHEY and CDR2 SVGAGI. The chain's CDR3 is CASSGQTGQVEFF. CDR3 bases: TGTGCCAGCAGTGGTCAGACAGGCCAGGTGGAGTTCTTC.

The chain links TRBV7-2 to TRBJ2-1; 8 nucleotides agree with TRBD2. With 3 bases clipped from V and 1 base from J, the junction kept 5 bases outside the gene matches. The CDR3 runs to 16 residues. Germline loops: CDR1 SGHTA, CDR2 FQGNSA. CDR3 sequence reads: CASSLAGTRSYNEQFF. For the CDR3, the DNA is TGTGCCAGCAGCTTGGCCGGGACTAGATCCTACAATGAGCAGTTCTTC.

The chain uses TRBV19 and TRBJ2-7; TRBD2 matches at 10 bases. The CDR3 runs 14 residues. Per germline, CDR1 LNHDA and CDR2 SQIVND (reference sequence). V was clipped by 8 bases and J by 5 bases; unmatched bases: 9. The CDR3 loop is CASAQGLALNEQYF. The CDR3 nucleotides are TGTGCCAGTGCACAGGGACTAGCGTTGAACGAGCAGTACTTC.

This chain uses TRBV5-1 with TRBJ2-3, with D maybe TRBD1 (6 bases). Germline CDR1 is SGHRS and CDR2 is YFSETQ. V shed 0 bases and J shed 2 bases, with 10 bases lying between them. The CDR3 totals 15 residues. The CDR3 DNA follows: TGCGCCAGCAGCTTGGCGGGACAAACCACAGATACGCAGTATTTT. This translates into CASSLAGQTTDTQYF.